The 7 T cell receptor beta chains listed next were all sequenced from one sample in a study of blood T cell repertoires in COVID-19. The method was immunoSEQ multiplex PCR; TCRdb's version includes in-frame clones alone and lacks a portion of them. The sample yields over 90,000 clones, roughly four fifths seen once. Sequencing was performed on peripheral blood. These receptors all come from a man older than 75 with COVID-19, enrolled during active disease.

This sequence joins TRBV27 and TRBJ2-1, with 10 bases lining up with TRBD2. From germline, CDR1 is MNHEY and CDR2 SMNVEV (reference sequence). This CDR3 has 22 residues. V lost 0 bases, J lost 2 bases, and 19 bases stayed unmatched. For the CDR3, the DNA is TGTGCCAGCAGTTTATCGTTCTTACGATCCCTAGCGGGGGACCCCGCCTACAATGAGCAGTTCTTC. Amino acid sequence: CASSLSFLRSLAGDPAYNEQFF.

This clone occurred a few times. The CDR3 region has the DNA TGCGCCAGCAGCTTGGACCCGGGTGTTGGGGGGGATCTCCTCTCTGGGGCCAACGTCCTGACTTTC. Translated: CASSLDPGVGGDLLSGANVLTF. The chain recombines TRBV5-1 with TRBJ2-6, with TRBD2 identical over 7 bases. Trimming took 0 bases from V and 0 from J; bases not matched to a gene: 18. The germline gives CDR1 SGHRS, CDR2 YFSETQ. The CDR3 is 22 amino acids.

As for this clone: At one end the junction does not follow the germline gene, possibly because of a read error. The rearrangement uses TRBV7-2 and TRBJ2-7; D is uncertain. This CDR3 is 14 amino acids long. Per the germline V gene, CDR1 is SGHTA and CDR2 is FQGNSA. CDR3 region: CASNLKPGAYEQYF. The CDR3, as DNA: TGTGCCAGCAACTTAAAGCCCGGTGCCTACGAGCAGTACTTC.

The V gene is TRBV19, the J gene TRBJ1-3; D uncertain. Looked up from germline, CDR1 is LNHDA and CDR2 is SQIVND (reference sequence). The CDR3 contains 16 residues. With 4 bases removed from V and 0 bases from J, the gap between germline ends came to 13 bases. The CDR3 DNA is TGTGCCAGTAGTACCAAGTTCCGGAGCTCTGGAAACACCATATATTTT. Amino acids: CASSTKFRSSGNTIYF.

V is TRBV7-9 and J is TRBJ2-6, with D hard to call. V lost 8 bases and J 0 bases, leaving 14 bases between the germline ends. The germline CDR1 and CDR2 sequences are SEHNR and FQNEAQ (reference sequence). This CDR3 is built from 16 residues. In DNA form, the CDR3 reads TGTGCCAGCGTCCAAAGCTTAGACTCTGGGGCCAACGTCCTGACTTTC. Translation gives CASVQSLDSGANVLTF.

V usage is TRBV7-9 and J usage is TRBJ1-2; D uncertain. This CDR3 comprises 12 residues. Germline V gene data show CDR1 as SEHNR and CDR2 as FQNEAQ (reference sequence). V dropped 7 bases and J dropped 4 bases, with 10 bases sitting between them. CDR3 protein: CASIRDGYGYTF. The CDR3 DNA reads TGTGCCAGCATCCGGGATGGCTATGGCTACACCTTC.

CDR3 residues: CSGVRDSNNEQFF. Here the CDR3 DNA reads TGCAGCGGGGTTAGAGACAGTAACAATGAGCAGTTCTTC. V and J are TRBV29-1 and TRBJ2-1; D might be TRBD1 (5 bases). Germline V CDR1 and CDR2: SQVTM, ANQGSEA. CDR3 size: 13 residues. V was cut by 7 bases and J by 5 bases, with 15 bases left in between.